The entry below describes one TCR beta chain. The method was immunoSEQ multiplex PCR; TCRdb's version includes in-frame clones alone and lacks a portion of them. The top ten hold approximately 0.58% of the sample, which has 60,000 to 85,000 clones, approximately 94% seen once. The sample originates from a study of T cell changes during pregnancy in multiple sclerosis. V shed 5 bases, J shed 0 bases, and the junction held 6 bases outside the gene matches. The CDR3 is made up of 16 amino acids. Germline CDR1 and CDR2: SGHAT and FQNNGV. This sequence was found in a female donor with multiple sclerosis, enrolled in a pregnancy study. The sample consisted of peripheral blood, taken in the third trimester of pregnancy. V gene TRBV11-2 combines with J gene TRBJ2-7, with 11 nucleotides matching TRBD1. The CDR3 here is CASSQPGQGASYEQYF. Here the CDR3 DNA reads TGTGCCAGCAGCCAACCTGGACAGGGGGCCTCCTACGAGCAGTACTTC.